This paragraph reports one T cell receptor beta chain. In this sample, this clone turned up once. Which antigen it targets is not known. No much larger clone is present one base from it, and per-base qualities are unavailable. The CDR3 has 14 amino acids, counting the end cysteine and phenylalanine. Only the CDR3 region is kept as DNA, spanning 42 bases read in frame from base 1. CDR1 MDHEN and CDR2 SYDVKM were looked up in the germline V gene. Compared with germline, V lacks 5 bases and J lacks 16 bases; bases without a gene match: 8. These data originate in a study of shared clonotypes between healthy human individuals (TCRdb year 2020). General notes on the study: Two women and three men aged 18 to 49 years were included in the cohort. For each donor, CD4 naive and CD4 memory were each run on three plates, CD8 naive on two plates, and CD8 memory on one plate. The study deeply sequenced blood TCR repertoires of about five healthy adults to estimate repertoire size and the extent of clonotype sharing between individuals. Libraries were prepared and TCR repertoires were sequenced by different laboratories using diverse techniques, in order to increase sequencing depth and limit assay-specific biases. Leukapheresis yielded between about 0.9 and 8.9 billion PBMCs per donor. The study at large found these results: Compared with non-shared clonotypes, clonotypes shared by all four sorted-subset donors had higher generation probabilities. Larger estimated clonotype richness was generally found for naive subsets than for memory subsets. Sampling was restricted to blood, and TCR repertoires in tissues likely differ from the TCR repertoires found in blood. Pairwise subsampling indicated that sequencing depth was expected to affect the degree of clonotype sharing among donors. Because the study included a small number of donors, the genetic and exposure-history diversity represented was limited. Even with the large sequencing depth, rarefaction of the sorted-subset datasets indicated that sequencing was incomplete. Sharing across a few donors was observed for about 5% of naive CD4, under 4% of naive CD8, over 2% of memory CD4, and roughly 0.43% of memory CD8 clonotypes.

CD8 naive samples consisted of CD45RO-negative cells that were positively selected for CCR7, yielding a CD45RA+CCR7+ population without TemRA cells. The donors were healthy, HIV-negative adults who had no recently reported acute infections or vaccinations. Only Caucasian adults living in Nashville, Tennessee, USA were represented among the donors. After blood collection by leukapheresis, PBMCs were isolated using Ficoll-Histopaque density gradient centrifugation and then cryopreserved in the vapor phase of liquid nitrogen. Purity and quantity of every magnetically sorted T cell population were checked by analytical flow cytometry. Each sorted fraction had its genomic DNA isolated and then quantified by UV absorbance on a Nanodrop 2000c. TCR CDR3 regions were amplified from genomic DNA by multiplex PCR using the deep immunoSEQ assay. Extracted genomic DNA from each cell subset was distributed evenly across all wells of several immunoSEQ 96-well plates, and each plate was treated as a replicate. For sorted subsets, each replicate PCR was loaded with 200 to 250 ng genomic DNA, equivalent to 30,000 or so T cell genomes. The purified libraries were quantified using a Qubit 3.0 fluorometer, sized with a Bioanalyzer 2100, and then quantified again using the KAPA Library Quantification kit. Every immunoSEQ 96-well plate was sequenced on a separate single-read 150-cycle Illumina NextSeq 550 flow cell. On the study's bioinformatics: The immunoSEQ output contained only junctional sequences without quality scores, so filtering could not match that applied to full-length reads. To assign V/J genes and CDR3, sequences were annotated using PyIR, a Python wrapper for IgBLAST v1.9, with IMGT germline references. Any read was removed if the V/J assignment was weak (E-value above 1e-6), the CDR3 was missing, or the read contained stop codons, out-of-frame junctions, or ambiguous translated residues. A V3J clonotype was defined by an identical inferred V gene, J gene, and CDR3 amino acid sequence. The percentage overlap between two repertoires was calculated by dividing the number of shared unique clonotypes by the size of the smaller repertoire. Three approaches were used to assess repertoire richness: RTK rarefaction, the Chao1 estimator, and Recon v2.1 estimates of unobserved clonotypes. Generation probabilities for all TCRbeta clonotypes obtained by the gDNA method from several donors were computed using OLGA. Sourced from immuneACCESS, this table was stored by TCRdb with only in-frame sequences that have V and J called. A share of the clones is absent; for the studies checked, an unresolved V gene accounts for under half, and the remainder has no known explanation. That table is the source of V, J and clone size, and D and trimming were worked out from the DNA. Within this sample are hundreds of thousands of clones, with 96% of them counted one time only. The ten largest clones represent 0.11% of the sample.

This receptor was obtained from a woman in her thirties in good health. The sequence joins TRBV28 to TRBJ2-1, with TRBD2 matching 16 junction bases. The sequencing sample was made of naive CD8+ T cells sorted from blood. What the cell subset or site label conveys for this sample: CD45RA+CCR7+. The CDR3 has the sequence CASSPGLAGGPDFF. In nucleotides, the sequence is TGTGCCAGCAGTCCGGGACTAGCGGGAGGGCCTGACTTCTTC.